The present T cell receptor (beta chain) was sequenced within a study of neurological immune-mediated disorders (dated by TCRdb to about 2019). As for the study more broadly: The study compared peripheral blood TCR-beta repertoires of HTLV-I-associated myelopathy (HAM/TSP) patients, multiple sclerosis patients and healthy controls using UMI-based sequencing. Longitudinal samples, technical triplicates and paired sorted CD4+ and CD8+ T-cell subsets, alongside PBMC samples, were included among the 90 to 130 TCR-beta libraries. Of the 60 to 70 subjects in the cohort, around 15 were HAM/TSP patients, some 34 were multiple sclerosis patients, and 20 were healthy controls. Overall study outcomes, separate from this receptor: No identical CDR3 amino acid sequences were shared among expanded clones across subjects, suggesting private TCR-beta repertoires in all groups. TCR clonal expansion was greatest in HAM/TSP patients and smallest in MS patients, who ranked below even healthy controls.

The germline V gene provides CDR1 SGHVS and CDR2 FQNEAQ. The CDR3 holds 14 amino acids from the cysteine to the phenylalanine. Of all the DNA, just the CDR3 is kept, 42 bases in frame from base 1. V was cut back by 6 bases and J by 0 bases, leaving a gap of 12 bases between them. This clonotype appeared many times. Its antigen is not yet known. No per-base quality is available; no much larger clone lies one base away. cDNA was synthesized by template-switch 5'RACE using a primer carrying a 10-nucleotide random unique molecular identifier by which each TCR transcript was tagged. Each sequencing run produced over 160 million TCR-beta sequences covering 15-18 subjects. Total RNA was extracted with the RNeasy kit. Using the KAPA Real-time Library Amplification kit, TCR-beta VDJ regions were amplified with primers for the TCR constant region and the 5'RACE anchor. A first PCR added sample indexes and Illumina adaptors, after which a second PCR increased the library yield. After Ampure bead purification, the TCR product of roughly 650 bp was size-selected on a 2% E-gel SizeSelection system. Before pooling, library quality was assessed on a Bioanalyzer, concentration was determined with Qubit, and library quantification was performed with the Kapa Library Quantification kit. An Illumina HiSeq 2500 sequenced the libraries paired-end 2 x 150 bp. To increase sequence diversity, roughly 24-32% phiX was spiked into each library pool. The authors processed their data as follows. The UMI-based MiGEC pipeline processed quality-filtered reads and removed over 80% of raw TCR sequences during error correction. IMGT germline references were used for aligning VDJ genes, and each clonotype was defined as a unique CDR3 amino acid sequence together with its V-J genes. Clonal expansion, Shannon diversity, and CDR3 relatedness (CalcPairwiseDistances, ClusterSamples) were evaluated with VDJtools, and phylogenetic trees were built with CLCbio workbench. Clones with at least 8 unique UMIs were defined as expanded, with this threshold being based on coefficient-of-variation modelling across technical triplicates. TCRdb redid the processing of the public reads, applying fastp at Q25 and MiXCR, and retained in-frame beta chains. Identical CDR3 proteins give one entry, which carries the most common genes and DNA. The V and J calls, along with clone size, are taken from TCRdb and not from the paper's own processing. For this sample there are more than 25,000 distinct CDR3 sequences; about 12% appear just once. The ten largest clones add up to 5.5% to 7% of the sample.

The healthy controls were volunteers from a blood bank in Maryland, USA. Unsorted PBMC libraries were generated from 2 million PBMCs stored in RNAlater at -80 °C until RNA extraction. Peripheral blood underwent Ficoll-Hypaque density gradient centrifugation to isolate PBMCs, which were then cryopreserved in liquid nitrogen. The rearrangement combines TRBV7-8 with TRBJ2-7; too little of a D gene remains to name it. This TCR came from an older woman in good health. Material: PBMCs. The bases are TGTGCCAGCAGTTGGACGGACGACTCCTACGAGCAGTACTTC. Its protein product is CASSWTDDSYEQYF.